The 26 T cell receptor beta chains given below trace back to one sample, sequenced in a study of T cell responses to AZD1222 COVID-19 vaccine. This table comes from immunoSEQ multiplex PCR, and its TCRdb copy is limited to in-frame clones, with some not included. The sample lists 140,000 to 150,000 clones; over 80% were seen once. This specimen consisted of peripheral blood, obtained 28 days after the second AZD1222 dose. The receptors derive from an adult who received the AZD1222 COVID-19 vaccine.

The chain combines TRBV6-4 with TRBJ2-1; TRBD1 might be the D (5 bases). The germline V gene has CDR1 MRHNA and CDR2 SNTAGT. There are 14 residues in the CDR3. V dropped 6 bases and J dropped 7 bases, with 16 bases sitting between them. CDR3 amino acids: CASSPGQIGNEQFF. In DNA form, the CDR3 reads TGTGCCAGCAGCCCCGGACAAATAGGGAATGAGCAGTTCTTC.

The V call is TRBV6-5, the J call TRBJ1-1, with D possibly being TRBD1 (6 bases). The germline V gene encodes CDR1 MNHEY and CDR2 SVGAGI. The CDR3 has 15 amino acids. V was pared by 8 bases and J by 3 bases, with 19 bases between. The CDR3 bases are TGTGCCAGCCGGGGGGGCCCAGGGAGGTACACTGAAGCTTTCTTT. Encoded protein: CASRGGPGRYTEAFF.

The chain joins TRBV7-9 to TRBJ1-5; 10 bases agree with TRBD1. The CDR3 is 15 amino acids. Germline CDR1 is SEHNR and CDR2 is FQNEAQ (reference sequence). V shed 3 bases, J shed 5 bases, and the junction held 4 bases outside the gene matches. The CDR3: CASSFGGTGDQPQHF. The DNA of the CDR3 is TGTGCCAGCAGCTTCGGCGGGACAGGGGATCAGCCCCAGCATTTT.

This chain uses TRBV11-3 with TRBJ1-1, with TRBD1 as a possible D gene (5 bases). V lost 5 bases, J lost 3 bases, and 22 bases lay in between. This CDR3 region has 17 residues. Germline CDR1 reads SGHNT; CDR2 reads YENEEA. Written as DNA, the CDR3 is TGTGCCAGCAGCCCAAGACCCCGGGACCGCAGGGACACTGAAGCTTTCTTT. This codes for CASSPRPRDRRDTEAFF.

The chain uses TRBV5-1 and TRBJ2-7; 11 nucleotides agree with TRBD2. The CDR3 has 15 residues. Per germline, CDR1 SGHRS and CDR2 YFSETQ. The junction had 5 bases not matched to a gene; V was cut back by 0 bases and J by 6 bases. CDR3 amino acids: CASSLATSGIAEQYF. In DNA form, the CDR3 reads TGCGCCAGCAGCTTGGCGACTAGCGGGATCGCCGAGCAGTACTTC.

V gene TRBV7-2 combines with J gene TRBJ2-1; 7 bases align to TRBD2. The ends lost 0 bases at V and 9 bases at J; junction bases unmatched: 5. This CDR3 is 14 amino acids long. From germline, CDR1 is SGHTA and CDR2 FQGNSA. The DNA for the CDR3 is TGTGCCAGCAGCTTAGCCTCGCTAGCGGTTGAGCAGTTCTTC. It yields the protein CASSLASLAVEQFF.

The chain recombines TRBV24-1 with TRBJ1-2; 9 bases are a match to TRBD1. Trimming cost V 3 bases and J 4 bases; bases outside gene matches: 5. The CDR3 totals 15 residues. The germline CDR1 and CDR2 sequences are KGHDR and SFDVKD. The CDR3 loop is CATSDQTTGGYGYTF. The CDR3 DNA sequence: TGTGCCACCAGTGATCAGACGACAGGGGGCTATGGCTACACCTTC.

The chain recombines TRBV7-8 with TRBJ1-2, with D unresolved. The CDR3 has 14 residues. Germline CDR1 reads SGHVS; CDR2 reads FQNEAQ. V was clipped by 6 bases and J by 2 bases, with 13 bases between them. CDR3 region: CASSPLLPNYGYTF. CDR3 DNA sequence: TGTGCCAGCAGTCCCCTACTTCCCAACTATGGCTACACCTTC.

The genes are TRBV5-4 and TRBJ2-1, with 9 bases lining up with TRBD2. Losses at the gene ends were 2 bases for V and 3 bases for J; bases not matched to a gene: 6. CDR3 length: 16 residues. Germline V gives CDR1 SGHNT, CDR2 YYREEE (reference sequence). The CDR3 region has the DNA TGTGCCAGCAGCTTTTTAGCGGGAGATAGCTACAATGAGCAGTTCTTC. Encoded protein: CASSFLAGDSYNEQFF.

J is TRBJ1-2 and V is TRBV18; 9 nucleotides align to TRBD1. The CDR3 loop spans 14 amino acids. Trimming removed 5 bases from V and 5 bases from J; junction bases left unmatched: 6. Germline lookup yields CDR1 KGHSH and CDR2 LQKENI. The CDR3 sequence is CASSSQDRGYGYTF. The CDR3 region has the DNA TGTGCCAGCTCATCGCAGGACAGGGGATATGGCTACACCTTC. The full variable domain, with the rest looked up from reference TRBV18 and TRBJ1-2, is NAGVMQNPRHLVRRRGQEARLRCSPMKGHSHVYWYRQLPEEGLKFMVYLQKENIIDESGMPKERFSAEFPKEGPSILRIQQVVRGDSAAYFCASSSQDRGYGYTFGSGTRLTVV.

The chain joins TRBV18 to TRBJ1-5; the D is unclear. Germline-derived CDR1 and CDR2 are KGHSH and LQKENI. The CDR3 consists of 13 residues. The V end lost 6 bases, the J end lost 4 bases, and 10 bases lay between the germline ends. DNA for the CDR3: TGTGCCAGCTCTACGGACGAAAATCAGCCCCAGCATTTT. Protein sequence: CASSTDENQPQHF.

In DNA, the CDR3 is TGTGCCTGGAGTTCCGGGACAGGGGCCCAGGGCTACACCTTC. Encoded protein: CAWSSGTGAQGYTF. V usage is TRBV30 and J usage is TRBJ1-2; 10 bases align to TRBD1. CDR1 and CDR2 from the germline V gene are GTSNPN and SVGIG (reference sequence). J gave up 8 bases and V 2 bases, and 8 bases lay outside the gene matches. This CDR3 has 14 amino acids. The full variable domain, in which reference TRBV30 and TRBJ1-2 provide the parts outside the CDR3, is SQTIHQWPATLVQPVGSPLSLECTVEGTSNPNLYWYRQAAGRGLQLLFYSVGIGQISSEVPQNLSASRPQDRQFILSSKKLLLSDSGFYLCAWSSGTGAQGYTFGSGTRLTVV.

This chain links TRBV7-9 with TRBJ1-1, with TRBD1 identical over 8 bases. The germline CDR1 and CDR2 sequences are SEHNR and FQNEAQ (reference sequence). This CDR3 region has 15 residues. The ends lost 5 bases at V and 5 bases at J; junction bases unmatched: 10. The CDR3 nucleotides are TGTGCCAGCAGCACGGAAGGACAGGGAGGGACTGAAGCTTTCTTT. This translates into CASSTEGQGGTEAFF.

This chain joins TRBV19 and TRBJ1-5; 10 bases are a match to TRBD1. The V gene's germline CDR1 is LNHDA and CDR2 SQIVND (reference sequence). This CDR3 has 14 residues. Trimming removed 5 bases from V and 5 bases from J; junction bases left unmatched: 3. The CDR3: CASSWGQGYQPQHF. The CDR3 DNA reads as TGTGCCAGTAGTTGGGGACAGGGGTATCAGCCCCAGCATTTT.

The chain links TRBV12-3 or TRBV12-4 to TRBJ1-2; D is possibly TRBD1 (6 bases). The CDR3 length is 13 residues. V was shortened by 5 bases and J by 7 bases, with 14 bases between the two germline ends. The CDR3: CASSHGQTRGYTF. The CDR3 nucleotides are TGTGCCAGCAGTCATGGACAGACGCGTGGCTACACCTTC.

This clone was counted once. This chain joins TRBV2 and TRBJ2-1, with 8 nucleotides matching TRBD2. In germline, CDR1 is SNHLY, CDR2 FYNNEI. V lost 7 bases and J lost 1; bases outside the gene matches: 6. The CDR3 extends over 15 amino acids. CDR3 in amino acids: CASMPGLGSYNEQFF. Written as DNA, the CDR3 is TGTGCCAGCATGCCGGGACTAGGATCCTACAATGAGCAGTTCTTC.

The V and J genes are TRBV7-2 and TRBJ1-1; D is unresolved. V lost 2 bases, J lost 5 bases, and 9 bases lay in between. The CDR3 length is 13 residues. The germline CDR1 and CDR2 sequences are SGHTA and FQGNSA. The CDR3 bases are TGTGCCAGCAGCTTATGGACCGAGACTGAAGCTTTCTTT. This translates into CASSLWTETEAFF.

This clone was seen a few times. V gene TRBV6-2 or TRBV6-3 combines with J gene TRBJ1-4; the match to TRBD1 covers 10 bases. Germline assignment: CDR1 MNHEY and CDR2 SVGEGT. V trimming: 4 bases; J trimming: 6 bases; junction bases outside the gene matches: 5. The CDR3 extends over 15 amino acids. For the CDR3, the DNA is TGTGCCAGCAGTTCCGCCGGGACAGGGGATGAAAAACTGTTTTTT. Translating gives CASSSAGTGDEKLFF.

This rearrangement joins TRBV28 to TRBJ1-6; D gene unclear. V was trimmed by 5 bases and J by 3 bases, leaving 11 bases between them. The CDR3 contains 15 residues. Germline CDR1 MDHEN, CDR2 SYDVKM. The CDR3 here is CASSNSRNYNSPLHF. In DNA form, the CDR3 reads TGTGCCAGCAGTAACTCCAGGAACTATAATTCACCCCTCCACTTT.

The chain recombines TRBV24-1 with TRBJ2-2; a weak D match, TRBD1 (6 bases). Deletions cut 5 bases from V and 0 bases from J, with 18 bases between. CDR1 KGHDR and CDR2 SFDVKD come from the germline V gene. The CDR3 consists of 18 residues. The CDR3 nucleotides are TGTGCCACCAGTGCTACCGGAACAGGGATTCCGAACACCGGGGAGCTGTTTTTT. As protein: CATSATGTGIPNTGELFF.

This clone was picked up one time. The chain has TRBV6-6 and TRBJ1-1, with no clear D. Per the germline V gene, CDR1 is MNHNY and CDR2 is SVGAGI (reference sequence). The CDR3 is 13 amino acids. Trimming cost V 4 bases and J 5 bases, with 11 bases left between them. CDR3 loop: CASSSEGSTEAFF. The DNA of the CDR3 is TGTGCCAGCAGTTCCGAGGGAAGTACTGAAGCTTTCTTT.

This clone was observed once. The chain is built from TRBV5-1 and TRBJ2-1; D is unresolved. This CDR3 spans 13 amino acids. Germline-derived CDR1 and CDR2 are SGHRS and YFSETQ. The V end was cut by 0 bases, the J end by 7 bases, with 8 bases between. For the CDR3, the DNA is TGCGCCAGCAGCTTGGCGGCTGATAATGAGCAGTTCTTC. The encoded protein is CASSLAADNEQFF.

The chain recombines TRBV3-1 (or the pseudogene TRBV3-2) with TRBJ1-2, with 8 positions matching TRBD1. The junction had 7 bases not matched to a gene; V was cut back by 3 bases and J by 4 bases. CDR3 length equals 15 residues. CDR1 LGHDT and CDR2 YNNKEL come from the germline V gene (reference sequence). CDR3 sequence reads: CASSHADRESYGYTF. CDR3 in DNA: TGTGCCAGCAGCCATGCGGACAGGGAGAGCTATGGCTACACCTTC.

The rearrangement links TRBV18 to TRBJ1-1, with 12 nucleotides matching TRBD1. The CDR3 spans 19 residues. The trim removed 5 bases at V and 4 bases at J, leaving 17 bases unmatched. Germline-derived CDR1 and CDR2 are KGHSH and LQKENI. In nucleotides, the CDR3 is TGTGCCAGCTCAGCACGGAGACCGGGACAGGGGGCCCTAGGCACTGAAGCTTTCTTT. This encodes CASSARRPGQGALGTEAFF.

CDR3 coding DNA: TGTGCCAGTAGTCTTTACTCGAGGACAGTCCAAGGGGAGCAGTACTTC. Residues: CASSLYSRTVQGEQYF. V usage is TRBV19 and J usage is TRBJ2-7; maybe TRBD1 (6 bases). The germline V gene encodes CDR1 LNHDA and CDR2 SQIVND (reference sequence). Trimming cost V 5 bases and J 7 bases, with 24 bases left between them. CDR3 length equals 16 residues.

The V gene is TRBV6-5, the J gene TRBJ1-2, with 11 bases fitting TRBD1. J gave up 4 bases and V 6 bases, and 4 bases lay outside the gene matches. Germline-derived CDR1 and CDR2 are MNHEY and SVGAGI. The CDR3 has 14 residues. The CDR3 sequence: CASSGQGASYGYTF. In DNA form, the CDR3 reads TGTGCCAGCAGCGGACAGGGGGCGAGCTATGGCTACACCTTC.